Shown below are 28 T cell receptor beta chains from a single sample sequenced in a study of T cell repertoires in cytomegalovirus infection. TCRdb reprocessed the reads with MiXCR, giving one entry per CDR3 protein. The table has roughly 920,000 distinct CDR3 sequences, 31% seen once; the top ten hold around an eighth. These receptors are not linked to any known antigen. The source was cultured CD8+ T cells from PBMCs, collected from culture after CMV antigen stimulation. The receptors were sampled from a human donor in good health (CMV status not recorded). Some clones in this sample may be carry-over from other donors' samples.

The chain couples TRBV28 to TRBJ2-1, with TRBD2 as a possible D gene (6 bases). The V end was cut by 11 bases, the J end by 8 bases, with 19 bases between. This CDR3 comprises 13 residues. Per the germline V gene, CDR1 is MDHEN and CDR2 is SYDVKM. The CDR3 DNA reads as TGTGCCGCTTTAGCGGCTACTCCTCATGAGCAGTTCTTC. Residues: CAALAATPHEQFF.

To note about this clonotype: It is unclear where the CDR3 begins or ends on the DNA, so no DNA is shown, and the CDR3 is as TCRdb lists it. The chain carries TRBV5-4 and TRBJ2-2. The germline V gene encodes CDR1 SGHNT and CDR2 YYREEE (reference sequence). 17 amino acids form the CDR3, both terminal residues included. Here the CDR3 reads CASNLKGNDFGAGELFF.

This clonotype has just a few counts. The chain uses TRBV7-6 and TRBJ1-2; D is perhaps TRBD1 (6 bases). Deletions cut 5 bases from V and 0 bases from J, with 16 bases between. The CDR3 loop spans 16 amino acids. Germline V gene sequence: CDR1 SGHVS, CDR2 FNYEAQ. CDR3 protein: CASSELGGSANYGYTF. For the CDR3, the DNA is TGTGCCAGCAGCGAGCTTGGGGGCTCGGCTAACTATGGCTACACCTTC.

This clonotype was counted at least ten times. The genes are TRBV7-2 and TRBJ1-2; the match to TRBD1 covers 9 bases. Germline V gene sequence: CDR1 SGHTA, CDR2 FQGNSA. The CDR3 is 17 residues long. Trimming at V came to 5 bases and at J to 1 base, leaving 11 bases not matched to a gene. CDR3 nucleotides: TGTGCCAGCAGCGAAAGCTTGACAGGGGGGGTTAACTATGGCTACACCTTC. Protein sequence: CASSESLTGGVNYGYTF.

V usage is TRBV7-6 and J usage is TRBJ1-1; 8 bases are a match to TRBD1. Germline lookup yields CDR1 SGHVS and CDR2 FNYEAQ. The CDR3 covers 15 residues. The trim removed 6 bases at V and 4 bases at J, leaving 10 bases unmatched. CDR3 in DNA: TGTGCCAGCAGATCGACAGGGGCGCAGGGCACTGAAGCTTTCTTT. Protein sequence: CASRSTGAQGTEAFF.

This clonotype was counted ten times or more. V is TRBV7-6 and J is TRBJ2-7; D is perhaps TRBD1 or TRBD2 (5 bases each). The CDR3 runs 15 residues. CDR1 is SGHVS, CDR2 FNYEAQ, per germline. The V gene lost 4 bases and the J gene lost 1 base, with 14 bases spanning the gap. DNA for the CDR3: TGTGCCAGCAGCTCCCCTGGGGACGGTTCCTACGAGCAGTACGTC. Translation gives CASSSPGDGSYEQYV.

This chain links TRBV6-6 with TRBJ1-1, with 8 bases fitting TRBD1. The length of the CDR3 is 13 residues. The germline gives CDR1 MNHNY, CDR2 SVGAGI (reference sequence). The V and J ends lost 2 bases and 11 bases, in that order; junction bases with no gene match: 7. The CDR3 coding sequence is TGTGCCAGCAGTTACACTTCGACAGGGGCCGCTTTCTTT. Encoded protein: CASSYTSTGAAFF.

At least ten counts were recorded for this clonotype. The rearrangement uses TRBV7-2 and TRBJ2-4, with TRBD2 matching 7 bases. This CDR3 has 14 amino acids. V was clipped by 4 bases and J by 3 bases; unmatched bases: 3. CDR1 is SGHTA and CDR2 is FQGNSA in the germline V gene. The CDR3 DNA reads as TGTGCCAGCAGCTGGGGGGGTGGCAAAAACATTCAGTACTTC. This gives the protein CASSWGGGKNIQYF.

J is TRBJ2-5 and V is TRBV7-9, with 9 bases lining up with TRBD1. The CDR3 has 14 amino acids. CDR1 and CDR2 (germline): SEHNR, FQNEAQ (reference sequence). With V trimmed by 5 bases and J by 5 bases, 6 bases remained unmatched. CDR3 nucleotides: TGTGCCAGCAGCCCCGGGACAGGGACTGAGACCCAGTACTTC. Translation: CASSPGTGTETQYF.

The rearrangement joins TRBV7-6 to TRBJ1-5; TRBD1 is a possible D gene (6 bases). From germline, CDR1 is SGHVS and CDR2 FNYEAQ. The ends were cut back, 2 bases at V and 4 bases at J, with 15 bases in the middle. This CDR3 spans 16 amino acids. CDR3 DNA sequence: TGTGCCAGCAGCTTATCTCATGGGGGCCCAAATCAGCCCCAGCATTTT. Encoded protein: CASSLSHGGPNQPQHF. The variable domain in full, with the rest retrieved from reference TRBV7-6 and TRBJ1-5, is GAGVSQSPRYKVTKRGQDVALRCDPISGHVSLYWYRQALGQGPEFLTYFNYEAQQDKSGLPNDRFSAERPEGSISTLTIQRTEQRDSAMYRCASSLSHGGPNQPQHFGDGTRLSIL.

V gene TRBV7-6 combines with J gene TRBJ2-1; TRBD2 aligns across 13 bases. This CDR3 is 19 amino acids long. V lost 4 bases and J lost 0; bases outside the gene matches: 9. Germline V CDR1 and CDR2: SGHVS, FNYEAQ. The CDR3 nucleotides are TGTGCCAGCAGCTCAGGACTAGCGGGGGTGTTACACTCCTACAATGAGCAGTTCTTC. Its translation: CASSSGLAGVLHSYNEQFF.

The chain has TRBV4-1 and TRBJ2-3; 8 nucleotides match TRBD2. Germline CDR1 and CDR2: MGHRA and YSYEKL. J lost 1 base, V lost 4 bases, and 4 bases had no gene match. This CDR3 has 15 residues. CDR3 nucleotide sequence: TGCGCCAGCAGCCCGGCGACTAGCGGCACAGATACGCAGTATTTT. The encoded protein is CASSPATSGTDTQYF.

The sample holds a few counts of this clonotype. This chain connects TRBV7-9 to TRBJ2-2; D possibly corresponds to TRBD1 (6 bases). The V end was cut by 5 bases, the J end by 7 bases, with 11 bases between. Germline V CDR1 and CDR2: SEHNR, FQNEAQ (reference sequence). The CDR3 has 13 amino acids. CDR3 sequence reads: CASSGRTVGELFF. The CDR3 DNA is TGTGCCAGCAGCGGACGGACAGTCGGGGAGCTGTTTTTT.

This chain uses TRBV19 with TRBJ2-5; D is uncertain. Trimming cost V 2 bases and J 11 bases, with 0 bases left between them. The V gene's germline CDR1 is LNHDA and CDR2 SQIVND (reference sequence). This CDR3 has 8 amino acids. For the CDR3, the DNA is TGTGCCAGTAGTATACAGTACTTC. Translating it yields CASSIQYF.

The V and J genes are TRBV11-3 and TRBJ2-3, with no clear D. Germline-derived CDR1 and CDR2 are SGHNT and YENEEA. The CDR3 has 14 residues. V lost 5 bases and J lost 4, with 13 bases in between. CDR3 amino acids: CASSPRTNPDTQYF. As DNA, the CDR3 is TGTGCCAGCAGCCCGAGGACCAACCCAGATACGCAGTATTTT.

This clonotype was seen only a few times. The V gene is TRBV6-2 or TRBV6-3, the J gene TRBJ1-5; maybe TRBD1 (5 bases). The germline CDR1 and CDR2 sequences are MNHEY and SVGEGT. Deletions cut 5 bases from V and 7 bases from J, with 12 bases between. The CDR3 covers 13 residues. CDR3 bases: TGTGCCAGCAGTAAAGGGGTGGGACAGCCCCAGCATTTT. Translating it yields CASSKGVGQPQHF.

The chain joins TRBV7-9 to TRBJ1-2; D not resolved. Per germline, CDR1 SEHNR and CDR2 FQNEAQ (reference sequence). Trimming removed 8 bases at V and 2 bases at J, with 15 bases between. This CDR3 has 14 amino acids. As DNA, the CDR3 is TGTGCCAGCCCTCCCCCTGGAGTAAACTATGGCTACACCTTC. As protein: CASPPPGVNYGYTF.

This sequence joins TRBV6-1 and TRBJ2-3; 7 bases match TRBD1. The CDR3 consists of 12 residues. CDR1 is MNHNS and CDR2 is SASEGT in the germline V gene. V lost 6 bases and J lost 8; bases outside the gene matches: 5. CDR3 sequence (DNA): TGTGCCAGCAGCGGACAGGCGGGTACGCAGTATTTT. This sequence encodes CASSGQAGTQYF.

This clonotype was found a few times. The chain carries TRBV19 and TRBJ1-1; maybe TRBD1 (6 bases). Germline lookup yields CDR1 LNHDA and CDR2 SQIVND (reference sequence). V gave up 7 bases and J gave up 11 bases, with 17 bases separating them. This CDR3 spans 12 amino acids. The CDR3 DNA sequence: TGTGCCAGTACCCAAACAGGGTTAAAGGCTTTCTTT. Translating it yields CASTQTGLKAFF.

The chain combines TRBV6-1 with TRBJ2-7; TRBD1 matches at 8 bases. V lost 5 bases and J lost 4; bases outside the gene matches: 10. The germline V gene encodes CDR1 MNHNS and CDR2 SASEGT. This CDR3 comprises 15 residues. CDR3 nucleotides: TGTGCCAGCAGTTCCTCCCGGGACAGGATTTACGAGCAGTACGTC. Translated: CASSSSRDRIYEQYV.

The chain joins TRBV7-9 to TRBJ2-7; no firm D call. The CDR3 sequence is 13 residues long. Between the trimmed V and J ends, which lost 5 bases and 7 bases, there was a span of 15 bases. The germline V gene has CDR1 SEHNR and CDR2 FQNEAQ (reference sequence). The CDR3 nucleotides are TGTGCCAGCAGCCAAGTAGGAGCGAAAGAGCAGTACGTC. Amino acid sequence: CASSQVGAKEQYV.

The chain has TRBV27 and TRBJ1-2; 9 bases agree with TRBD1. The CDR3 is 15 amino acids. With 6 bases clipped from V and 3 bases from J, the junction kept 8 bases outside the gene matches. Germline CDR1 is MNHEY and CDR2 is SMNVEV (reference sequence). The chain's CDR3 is CASSHHRGRDYGYTF. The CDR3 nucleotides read TGTGCCAGCAGCCACCACAGGGGGCGCGACTATGGCTACACCTTC.

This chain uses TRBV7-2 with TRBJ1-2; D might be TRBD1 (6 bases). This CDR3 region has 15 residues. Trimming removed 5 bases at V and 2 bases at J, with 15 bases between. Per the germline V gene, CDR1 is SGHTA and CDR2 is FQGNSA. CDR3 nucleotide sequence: TGTGCCAGCAGCGACCGGGACACACGCAACTATGGCTACACCTTC. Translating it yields CASSDRDTRNYGYTF.

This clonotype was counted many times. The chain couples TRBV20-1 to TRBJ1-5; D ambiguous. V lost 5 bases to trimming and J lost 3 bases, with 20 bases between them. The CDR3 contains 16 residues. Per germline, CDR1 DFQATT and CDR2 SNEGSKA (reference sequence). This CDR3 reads CSALRRGGRNNQPQHF. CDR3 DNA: TGCAGTGCTCTTAGGAGAGGAGGGCGGAACAATCAGCCCCAGCATTTT.

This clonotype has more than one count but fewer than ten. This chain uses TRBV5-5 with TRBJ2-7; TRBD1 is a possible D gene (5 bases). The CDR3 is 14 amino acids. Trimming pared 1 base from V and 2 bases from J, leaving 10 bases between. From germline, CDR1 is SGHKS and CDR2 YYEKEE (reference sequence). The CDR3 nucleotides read TGTGCCAGCAGCTTGTGGGGCGGCGCCTACGAGCAGTACGTC. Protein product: CASSLWGGAYEQYV.

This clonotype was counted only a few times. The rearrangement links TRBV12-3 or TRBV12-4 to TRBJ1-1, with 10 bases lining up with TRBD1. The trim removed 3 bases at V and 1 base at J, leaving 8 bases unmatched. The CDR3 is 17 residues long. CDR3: CASSFMTGGPRNTEAFF. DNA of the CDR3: TGTGCCAGCAGTTTTATGACAGGGGGCCCCCGGAACACTGAAGCTTTCTTT.

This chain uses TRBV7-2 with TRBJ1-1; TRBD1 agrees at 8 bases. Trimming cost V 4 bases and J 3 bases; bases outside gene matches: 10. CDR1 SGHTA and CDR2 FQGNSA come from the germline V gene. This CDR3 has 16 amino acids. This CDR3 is CASSSLGQEGDTEAFF. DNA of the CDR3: TGTGCCAGCAGCTCCCTGGGACAGGAAGGGGACACTGAAGCTTTCTTT.

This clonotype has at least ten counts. CDR3 region: CASSLARGLGGYTF. CDR3 bases: TGTGCCAGCAGCTTAGCCAGGGGGCTTGGTGGCTACACCTTC. The V call is TRBV7-8, the J call TRBJ1-2, with 8 positions matching TRBD1. CDR3 length equals 14 residues. The germline V gene encodes CDR1 SGHVS and CDR2 FQNEAQ. The J segment lost 7 bases and the V segment lost 0 bases, leaving 4 bases of the junction unmatched.